This TCR beta chain was identified during a study of cytomegalovirus exposure and HLA in healthy donors. Donors counted as nominally healthy when sampled, yet unrecorded immune exposures were likely. Germline V gene sequence: CDR1 KGHSH, CDR2 LQKENI. V dropped 3 bases and J dropped 0; count of bases not matched to a gene: 3. This CDR3 is built from 16 residues. PCR was performed using 60 Vbeta and 13 Jbeta primers. Profiled with immunoSEQ multiplex PCR; TCRdb holds only in-frame clones, not every one. This table has 90,000 or so clones, 65% to 80% appearing once. The sample consisted of PBMCs. The sequence came from a woman in her forties or fifties in good health and CMV-seropositive. The chain employs TRBV18 and TRBJ1-3; TRBD1 matches at 9 bases. The CDR3 region is CASSPLGQGSGNTIYF. The DNA of the CDR3 is TGTGCCAGCTCACCCTTGGGACAGGGCTCTGGAAACACCATATATTTT. The whole variable domain, filled in from reference TRBV18 and TRBJ1-3, reads NAGVMQNPRHLVRRRGQEARLRCSPMKGHSHVYWYRQLPEEGLKFMVYLQKENIIDESGMPKERFSAEFPKEGPSILRIQQVVRGDSAAYFCASSPLGQGSGNTIYFGEGSWLTVV.